This T cell receptor beta chain was observed in a study of T cell responses to AZD1222 COVID-19 vaccine. Study-level findings and limits: After the peak T cell response, and only then, were repertoires sampled.

CDR3 length equals 16 residues. V was cut by 10 bases and J by 3 bases, with 21 bases left in between. The V gene's germline CDR1 is LGHNA and CDR2 YSLEER. This table comes from immunoSEQ multiplex PCR, and its TCRdb copy is limited to in-frame clones, with some not included. The sample records 130,000 or so clones, about 93% being singletons. A word on this clone: What it binds is unknown.

The V and J genes are TRBV4-3 and TRBJ2-2; tentative D call: TRBD2 (5 bases). The clonotype was recovered from an adult who received the AZD1222 COVID-19 vaccine. The sequences come from peripheral blood, collected 28 days after the second AZD1222 dose. The CDR3 nucleotides are TGCGCCACCCCATTAAAGCGGCCCAGTCACACCGGGGAGCTGTTTTTT. It translates to CATPLKRPSHTGELFF.